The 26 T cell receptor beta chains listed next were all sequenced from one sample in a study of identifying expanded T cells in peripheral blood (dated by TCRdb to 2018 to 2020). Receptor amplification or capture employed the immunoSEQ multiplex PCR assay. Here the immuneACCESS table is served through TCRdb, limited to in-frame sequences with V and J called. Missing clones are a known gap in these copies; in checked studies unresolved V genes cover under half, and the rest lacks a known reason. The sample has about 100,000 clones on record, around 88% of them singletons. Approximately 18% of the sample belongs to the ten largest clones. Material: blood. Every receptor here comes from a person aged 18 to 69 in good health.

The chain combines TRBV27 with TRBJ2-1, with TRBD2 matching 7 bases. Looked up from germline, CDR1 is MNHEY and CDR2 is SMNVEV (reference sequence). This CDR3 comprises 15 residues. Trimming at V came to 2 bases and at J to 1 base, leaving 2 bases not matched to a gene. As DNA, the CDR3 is TGTGCCAGCAGTTTACCCGGGGGGTCCTACAATGAGCAGTTCTTC. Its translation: CASSLPGGSYNEQFF.

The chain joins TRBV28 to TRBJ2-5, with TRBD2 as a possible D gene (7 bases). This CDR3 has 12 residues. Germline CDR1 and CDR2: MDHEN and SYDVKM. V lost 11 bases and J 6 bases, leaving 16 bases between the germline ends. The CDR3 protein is CAAGRGEKTQYF. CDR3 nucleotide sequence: TGTGCCGCGGGGAGGGGGGAAAAGACCCAGTACTTC.

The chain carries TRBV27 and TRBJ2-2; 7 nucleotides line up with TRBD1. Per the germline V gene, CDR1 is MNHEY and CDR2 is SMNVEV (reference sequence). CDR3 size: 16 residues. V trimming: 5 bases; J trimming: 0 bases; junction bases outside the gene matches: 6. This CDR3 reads CASSPRTGSNTGELFF. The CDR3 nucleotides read TGTGCCAGCAGTCCCAGGACAGGATCGAACACCGGGGAGCTGTTTTTT.

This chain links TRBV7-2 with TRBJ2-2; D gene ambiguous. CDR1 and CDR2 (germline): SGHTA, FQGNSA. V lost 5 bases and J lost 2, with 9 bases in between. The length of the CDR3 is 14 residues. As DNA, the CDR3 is TGTGCCAGCAGCCCAGCGTTTAACACCGGGGAGCTGTTTTTT. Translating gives CASSPAFNTGELFF.

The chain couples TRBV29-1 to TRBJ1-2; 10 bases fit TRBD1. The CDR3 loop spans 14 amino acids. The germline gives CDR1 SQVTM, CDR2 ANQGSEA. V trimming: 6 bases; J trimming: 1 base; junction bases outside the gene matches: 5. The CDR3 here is CSVEGTGDNYGYTF. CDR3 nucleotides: TGCAGCGTCGAGGGGACAGGGGATAACTATGGCTACACCTTC.

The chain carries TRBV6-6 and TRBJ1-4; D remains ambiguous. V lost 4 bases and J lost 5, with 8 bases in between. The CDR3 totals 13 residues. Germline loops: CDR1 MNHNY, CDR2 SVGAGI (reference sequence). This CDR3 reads CASSLSGNEKLFF. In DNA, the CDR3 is TGTGCCAGCAGTTTATCGGGGAATGAAAAACTGTTTTTT.

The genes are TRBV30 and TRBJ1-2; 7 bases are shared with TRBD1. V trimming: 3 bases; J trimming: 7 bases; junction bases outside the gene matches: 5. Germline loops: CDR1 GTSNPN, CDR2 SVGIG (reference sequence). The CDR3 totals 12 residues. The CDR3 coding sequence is TGTGCCTGGAGAGAGGGGGCGCGTGGCTACACCTTC. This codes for CAWREGARGYTF.

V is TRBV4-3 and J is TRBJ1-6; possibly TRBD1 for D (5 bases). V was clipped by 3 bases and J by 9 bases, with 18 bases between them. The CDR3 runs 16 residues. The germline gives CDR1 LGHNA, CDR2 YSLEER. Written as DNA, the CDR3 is TGCGCCAGCAGCCAGGTAGTTGGGGCCGATACTTCACCCCTCCACTTT. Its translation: CASSQVVGADTSPLHF.

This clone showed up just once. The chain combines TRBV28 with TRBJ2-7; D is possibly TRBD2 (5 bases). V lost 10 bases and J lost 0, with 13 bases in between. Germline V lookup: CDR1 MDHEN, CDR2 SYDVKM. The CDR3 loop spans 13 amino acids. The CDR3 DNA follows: TGTGCCACCTCACCGGGGAGCTCCTACGAGCAGTACTTC. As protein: CATSPGSSYEQYF.

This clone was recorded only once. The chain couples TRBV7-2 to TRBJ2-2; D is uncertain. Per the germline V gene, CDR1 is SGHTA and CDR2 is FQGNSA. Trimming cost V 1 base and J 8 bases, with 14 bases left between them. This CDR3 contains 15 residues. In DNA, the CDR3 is TGTGCCAGCAGCTTAGATGGGCCAGCGAATGGGGAGCTGTTTTTT. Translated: CASSLDGPANGELFF.

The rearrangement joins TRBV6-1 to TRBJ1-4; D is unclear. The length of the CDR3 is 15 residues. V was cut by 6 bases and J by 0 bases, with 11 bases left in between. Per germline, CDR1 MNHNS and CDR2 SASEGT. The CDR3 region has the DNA TGTGCCAGCAGCGGAATCGTTGCAACTAATGAAAAACTGTTTTTT. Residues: CASSGIVATNEKLFF.

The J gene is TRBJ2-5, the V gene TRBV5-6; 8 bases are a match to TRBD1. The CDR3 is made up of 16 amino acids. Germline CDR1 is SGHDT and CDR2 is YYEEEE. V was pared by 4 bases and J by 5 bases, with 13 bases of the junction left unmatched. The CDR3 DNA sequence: TGTGCCAGCAGCAACAATATACAGGGGGTATGGGAGACCCAGTACTTC. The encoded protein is CASSNNIQGVWETQYF. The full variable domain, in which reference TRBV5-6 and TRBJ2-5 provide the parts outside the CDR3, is DAGVTQSPTHLIKTRGQQVTLRCSPKSGHDTVSWYQQALGQGPQFIFQYYEEEERQRGNFPDRFSGHQFPNYSSELNVNALLLGDSALYLCASSNNIQGVWETQYFGPGTRLLVL.

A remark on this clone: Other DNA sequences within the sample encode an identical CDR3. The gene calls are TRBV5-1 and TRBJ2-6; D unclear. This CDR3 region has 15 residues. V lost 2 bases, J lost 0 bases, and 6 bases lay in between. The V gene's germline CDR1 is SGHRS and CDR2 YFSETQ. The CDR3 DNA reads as TGCGCCAGCAGCTTAGGGAACTCTGGGGCCAACGTCCTGACTTTC. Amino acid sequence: CASSLGNSGANVLTF.

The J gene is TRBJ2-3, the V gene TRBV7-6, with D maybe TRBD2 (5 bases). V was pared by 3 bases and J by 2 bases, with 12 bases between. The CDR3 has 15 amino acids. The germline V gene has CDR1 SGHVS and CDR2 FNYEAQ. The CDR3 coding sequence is TGTGCCAGCAGCTTTTCGAGGGTTTCCACAGATACGCAGTATTTT. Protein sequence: CASSFSRVSTDTQYF.

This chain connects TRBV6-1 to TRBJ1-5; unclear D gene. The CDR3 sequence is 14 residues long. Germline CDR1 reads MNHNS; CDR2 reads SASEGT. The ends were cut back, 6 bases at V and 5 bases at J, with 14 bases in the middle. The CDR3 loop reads CASSPGPGYQPQHF. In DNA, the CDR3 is TGTGCCAGCAGCCCCGGACCAGGCTATCAGCCCCAGCATTTT.

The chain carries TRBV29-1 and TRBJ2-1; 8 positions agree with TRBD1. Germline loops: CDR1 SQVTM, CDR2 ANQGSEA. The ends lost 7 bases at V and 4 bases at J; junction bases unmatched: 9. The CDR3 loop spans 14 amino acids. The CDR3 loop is CSGVRGQGYNEQFF. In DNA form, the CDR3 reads TGCAGCGGCGTCAGGGGGCAGGGTTACAATGAGCAGTTCTTC.

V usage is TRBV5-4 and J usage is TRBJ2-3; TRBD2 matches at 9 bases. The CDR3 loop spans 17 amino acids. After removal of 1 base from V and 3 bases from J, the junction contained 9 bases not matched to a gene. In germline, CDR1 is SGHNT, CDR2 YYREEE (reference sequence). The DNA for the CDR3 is TGTGCCAGCAGCTTGACTTTAGGCGGGGGGGCGACAGATACGCAGTATTTT. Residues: CASSLTLGGGATDTQYF.

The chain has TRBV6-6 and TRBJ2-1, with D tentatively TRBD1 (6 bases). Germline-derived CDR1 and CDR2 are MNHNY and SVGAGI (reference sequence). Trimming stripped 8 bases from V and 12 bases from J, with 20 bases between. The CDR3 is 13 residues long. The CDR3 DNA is TGTGCCAGCTCACCACCGGGACAAGATGGGCAGTTCTTC. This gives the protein CASSPPGQDGQFF.

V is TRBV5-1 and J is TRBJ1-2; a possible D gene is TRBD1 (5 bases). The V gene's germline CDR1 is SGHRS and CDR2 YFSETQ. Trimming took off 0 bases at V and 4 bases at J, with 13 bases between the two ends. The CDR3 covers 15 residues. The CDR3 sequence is CASSLDGREAYGYTF. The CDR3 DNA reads TGCGCCAGCAGCTTGGATGGCAGGGAGGCCTATGGCTACACCTTC.

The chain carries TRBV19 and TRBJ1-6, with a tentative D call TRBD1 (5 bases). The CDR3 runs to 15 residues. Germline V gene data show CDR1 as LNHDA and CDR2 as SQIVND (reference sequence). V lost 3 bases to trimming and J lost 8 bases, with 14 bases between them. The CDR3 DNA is TGTGCCAGTAGTATTCTTTGGGGCTCGGATTCACCCCTCCACTTT. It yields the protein CASSILWGSDSPLHF.

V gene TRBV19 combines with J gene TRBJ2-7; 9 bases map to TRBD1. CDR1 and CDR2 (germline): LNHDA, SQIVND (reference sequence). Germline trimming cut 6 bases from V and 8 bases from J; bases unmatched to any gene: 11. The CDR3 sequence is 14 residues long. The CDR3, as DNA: TGTGCCAGTAGCGCTAGGGGACAGGGAATCAAGCAGTACTTC. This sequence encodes CASSARGQGIKQYF.

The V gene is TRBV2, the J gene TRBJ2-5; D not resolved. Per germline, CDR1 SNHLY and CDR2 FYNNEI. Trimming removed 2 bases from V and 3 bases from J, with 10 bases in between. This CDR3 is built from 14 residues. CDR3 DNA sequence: TGTGCCAGCAGTGAAAGGGATACAGAAGAGACCCAGTACTTC. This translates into CASSERDTEETQYF.

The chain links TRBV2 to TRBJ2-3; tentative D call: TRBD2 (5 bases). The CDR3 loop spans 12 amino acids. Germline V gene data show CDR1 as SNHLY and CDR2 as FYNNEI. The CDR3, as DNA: TGTTGTCTTGGGGAGAGCACAGATACGCAGTATTTT. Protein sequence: CCLGESTDTQYF.

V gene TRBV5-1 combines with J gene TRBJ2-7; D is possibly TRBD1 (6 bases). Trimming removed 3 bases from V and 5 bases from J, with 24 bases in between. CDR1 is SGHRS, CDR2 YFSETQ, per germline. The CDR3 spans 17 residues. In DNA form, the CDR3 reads TGCGCCAGCAGCTCACTACAAGCTGGCATAGGGGGACACGAGCAGTACTTC. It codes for CASSSLQAGIGGHEQYF. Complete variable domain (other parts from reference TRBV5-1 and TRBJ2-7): KAGVTQTPRYLIKTRGQQVTLSCSPISGHRSVSWYQQTPGQGLQFLFEYFSETQRNKGNFPGRFSGRQFSNSRSEMNVSTLELGDSALYLCASSSLQAGIGGHEQYFGPGTRLTVT.

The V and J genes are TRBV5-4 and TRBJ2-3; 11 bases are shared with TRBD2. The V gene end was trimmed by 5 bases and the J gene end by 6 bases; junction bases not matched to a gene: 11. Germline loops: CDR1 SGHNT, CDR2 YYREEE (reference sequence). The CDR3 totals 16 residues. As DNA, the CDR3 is TGTGCCAGCAGGGTGGGACTAGCGGTTACAGGGGATACGCAGTATTTT. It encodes CASRVGLAVTGDTQYF.

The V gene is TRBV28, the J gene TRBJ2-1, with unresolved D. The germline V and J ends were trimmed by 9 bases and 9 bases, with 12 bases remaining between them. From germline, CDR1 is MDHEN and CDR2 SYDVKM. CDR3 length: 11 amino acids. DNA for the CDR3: TGTGCCAGTAAAAGTGTCTCTGAGCAGTTCTTC. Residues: CASKSVSEQFF.